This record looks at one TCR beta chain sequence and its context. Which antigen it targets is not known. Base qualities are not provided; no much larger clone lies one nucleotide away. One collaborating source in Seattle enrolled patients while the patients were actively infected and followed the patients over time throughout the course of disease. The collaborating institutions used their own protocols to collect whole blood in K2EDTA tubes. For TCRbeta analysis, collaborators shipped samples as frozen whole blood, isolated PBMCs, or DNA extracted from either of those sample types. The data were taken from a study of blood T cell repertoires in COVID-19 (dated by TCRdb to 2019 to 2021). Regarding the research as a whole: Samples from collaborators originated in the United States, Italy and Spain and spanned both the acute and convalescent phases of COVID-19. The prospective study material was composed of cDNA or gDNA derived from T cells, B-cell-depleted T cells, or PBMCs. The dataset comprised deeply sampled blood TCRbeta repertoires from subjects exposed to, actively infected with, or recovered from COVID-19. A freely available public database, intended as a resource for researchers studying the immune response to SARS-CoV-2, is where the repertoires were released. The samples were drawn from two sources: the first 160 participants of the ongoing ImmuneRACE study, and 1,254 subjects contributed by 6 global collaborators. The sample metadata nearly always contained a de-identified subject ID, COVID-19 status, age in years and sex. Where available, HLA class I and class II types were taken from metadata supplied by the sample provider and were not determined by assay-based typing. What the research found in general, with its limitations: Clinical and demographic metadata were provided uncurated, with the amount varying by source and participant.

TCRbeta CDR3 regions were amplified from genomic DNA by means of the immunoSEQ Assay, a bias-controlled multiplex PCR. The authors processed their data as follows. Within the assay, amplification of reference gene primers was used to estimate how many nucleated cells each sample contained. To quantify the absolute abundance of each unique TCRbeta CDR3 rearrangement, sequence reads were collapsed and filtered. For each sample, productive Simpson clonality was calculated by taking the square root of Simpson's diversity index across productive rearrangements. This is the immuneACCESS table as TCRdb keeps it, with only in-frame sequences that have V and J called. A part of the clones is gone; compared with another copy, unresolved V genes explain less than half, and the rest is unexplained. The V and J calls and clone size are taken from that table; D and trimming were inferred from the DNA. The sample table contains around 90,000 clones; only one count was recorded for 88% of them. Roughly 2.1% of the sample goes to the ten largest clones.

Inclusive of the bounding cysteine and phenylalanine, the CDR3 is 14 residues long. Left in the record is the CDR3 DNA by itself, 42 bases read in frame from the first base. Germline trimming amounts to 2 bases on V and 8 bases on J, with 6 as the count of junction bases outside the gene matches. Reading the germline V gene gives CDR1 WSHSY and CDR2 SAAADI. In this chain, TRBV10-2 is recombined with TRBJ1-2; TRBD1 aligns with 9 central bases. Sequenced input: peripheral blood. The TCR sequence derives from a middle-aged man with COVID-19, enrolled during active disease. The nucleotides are TGCGCCAGCAGTGAGCGGGACAGGGTGGGAGGCTACACCTTC. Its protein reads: CASSERDRVGGYTF.